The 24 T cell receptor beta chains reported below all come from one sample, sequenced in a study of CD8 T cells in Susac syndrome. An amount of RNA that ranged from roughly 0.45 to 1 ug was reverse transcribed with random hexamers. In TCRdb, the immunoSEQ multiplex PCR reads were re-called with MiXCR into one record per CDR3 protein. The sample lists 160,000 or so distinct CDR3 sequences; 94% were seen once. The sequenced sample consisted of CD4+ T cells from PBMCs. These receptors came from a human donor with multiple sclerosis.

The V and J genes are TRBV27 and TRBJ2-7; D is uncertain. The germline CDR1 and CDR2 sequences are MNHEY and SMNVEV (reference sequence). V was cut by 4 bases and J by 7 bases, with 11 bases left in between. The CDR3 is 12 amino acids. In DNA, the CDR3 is TGTGCCAGCAGTTCAGGAAAATCGGAGCAGTACTTC. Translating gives CASSSGKSEQYF.

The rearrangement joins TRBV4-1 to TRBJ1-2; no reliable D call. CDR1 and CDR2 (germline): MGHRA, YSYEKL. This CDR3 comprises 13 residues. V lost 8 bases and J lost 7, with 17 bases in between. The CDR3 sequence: CASAREAKAGYTF. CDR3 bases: TGCGCCAGCGCCCGGGAGGCTAAGGCTGGCTACACCTTC.

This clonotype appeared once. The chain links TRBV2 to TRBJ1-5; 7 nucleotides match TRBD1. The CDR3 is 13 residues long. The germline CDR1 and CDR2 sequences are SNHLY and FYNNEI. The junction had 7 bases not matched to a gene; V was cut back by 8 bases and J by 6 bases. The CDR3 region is CASRDSEVQPQHF. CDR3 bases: TGTGCCAGCCGGGACAGCGAAGTTCAGCCCCAGCATTTT.

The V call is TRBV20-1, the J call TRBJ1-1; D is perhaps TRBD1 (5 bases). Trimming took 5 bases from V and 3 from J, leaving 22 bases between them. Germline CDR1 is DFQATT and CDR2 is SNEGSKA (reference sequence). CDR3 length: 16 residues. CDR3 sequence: CSAYPGTRSRDTEAFF. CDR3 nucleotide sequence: TGCAGTGCTTATCCCGGGACCCGGTCGCGCGACACTGAAGCTTTCTTT.

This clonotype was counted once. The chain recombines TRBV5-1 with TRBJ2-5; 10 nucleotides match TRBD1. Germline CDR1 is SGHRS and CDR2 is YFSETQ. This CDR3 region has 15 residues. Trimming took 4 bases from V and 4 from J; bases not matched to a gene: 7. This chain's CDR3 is CASSVRQGAPETQYF. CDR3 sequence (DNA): TGCGCCAGCAGCGTCAGACAGGGGGCCCCAGAGACCCAGTACTTC.

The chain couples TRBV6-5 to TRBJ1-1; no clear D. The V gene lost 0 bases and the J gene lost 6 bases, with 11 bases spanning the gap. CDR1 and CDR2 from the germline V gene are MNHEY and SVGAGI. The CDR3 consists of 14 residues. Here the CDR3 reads CASSYSGIGPEAFF. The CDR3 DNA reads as TGTGCCAGCAGTTACTCGGGTATTGGCCCTGAAGCTTTCTTT.

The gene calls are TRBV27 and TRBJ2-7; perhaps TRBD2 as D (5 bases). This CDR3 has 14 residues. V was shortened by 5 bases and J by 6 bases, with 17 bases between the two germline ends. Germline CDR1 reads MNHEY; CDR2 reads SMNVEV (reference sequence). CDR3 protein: CASSPWNLGGEQYF. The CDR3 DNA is TGTGCCAGCAGTCCGTGGAACCTCGGAGGCGAGCAGTACTTC.

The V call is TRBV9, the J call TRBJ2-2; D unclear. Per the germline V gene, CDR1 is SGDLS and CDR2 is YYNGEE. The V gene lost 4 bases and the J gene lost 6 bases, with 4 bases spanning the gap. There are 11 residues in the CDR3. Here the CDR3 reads CASSRPGELFF. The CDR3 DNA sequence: TGTGCCAGCAGCCGCCCCGGGGAGCTGTTTTTT.

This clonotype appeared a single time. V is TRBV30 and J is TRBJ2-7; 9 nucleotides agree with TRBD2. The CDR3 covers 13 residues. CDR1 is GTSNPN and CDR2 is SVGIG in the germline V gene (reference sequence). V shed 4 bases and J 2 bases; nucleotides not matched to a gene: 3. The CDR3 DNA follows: TGTGCCTGGACTAGCGGGGTAACCTACGAGCAGTACTTC. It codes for CAWTSGVTYEQYF.

The CDR3, as DNA: TGTGCCAGCAGCGTAGCCCGGGTGGATACGCAGTATTTT. Translated: CASSVARVDTQYF. The chain uses TRBV9 and TRBJ2-3, with no clear D. The CDR3 sequence is 13 residues long. The germline CDR1 and CDR2 sequences are SGDLS and YYNGEE. Trimming stripped 0 bases from V and 6 bases from J, with 8 bases between.

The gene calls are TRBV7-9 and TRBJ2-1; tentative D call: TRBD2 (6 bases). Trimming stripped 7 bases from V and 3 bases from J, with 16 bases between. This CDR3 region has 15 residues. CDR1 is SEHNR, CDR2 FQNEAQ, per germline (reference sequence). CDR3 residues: CASIRPGLIYNEQFF. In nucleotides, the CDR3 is TGTGCCAGCATCCGCCCGGGACTTATCTACAATGAGCAGTTCTTC.

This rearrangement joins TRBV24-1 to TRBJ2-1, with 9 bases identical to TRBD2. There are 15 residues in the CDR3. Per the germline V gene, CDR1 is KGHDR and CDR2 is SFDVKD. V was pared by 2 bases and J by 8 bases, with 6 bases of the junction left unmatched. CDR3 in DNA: TGTGCCACCAGTGATTCGGGACTAGCATCGGATGAGCAGTTCTTC. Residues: CATSDSGLASDEQFF.

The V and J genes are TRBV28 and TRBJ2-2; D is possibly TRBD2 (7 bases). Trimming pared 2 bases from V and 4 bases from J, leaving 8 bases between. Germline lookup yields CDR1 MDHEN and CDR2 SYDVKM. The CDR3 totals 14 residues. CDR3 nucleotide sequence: TGTGCCAGCAGTTTAGCGGGGGCCACCGGGGAGCTGTTTTTT. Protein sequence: CASSLAGATGELFF.

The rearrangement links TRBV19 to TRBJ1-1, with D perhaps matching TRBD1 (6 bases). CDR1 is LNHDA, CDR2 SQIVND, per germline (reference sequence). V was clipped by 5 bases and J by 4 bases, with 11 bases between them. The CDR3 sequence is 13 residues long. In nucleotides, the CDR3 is TGTGCCAGTAGTGAGACAGGAATCACTGAAGCTTTCTTT. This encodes CASSETGITEAFF. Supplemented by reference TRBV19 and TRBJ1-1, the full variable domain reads DGGITQSPKYLFRKEGQNVTLSCEQNLNHDAMYWYRQDPGQGLRLIYYSQIVNDFQKGDIAEGYSVSREKKESFPLTVTSAQKNPTAFYLCASSETGITEAFFGQGTRLTVV.

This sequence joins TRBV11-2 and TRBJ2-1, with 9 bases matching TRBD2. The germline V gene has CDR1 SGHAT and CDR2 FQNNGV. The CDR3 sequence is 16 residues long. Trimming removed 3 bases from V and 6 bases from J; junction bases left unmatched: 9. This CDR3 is CASSFRLAGIFNEQFF. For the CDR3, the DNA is TGTGCCAGCAGCTTTAGGCTAGCGGGAATATTCAATGAGCAGTTCTTC. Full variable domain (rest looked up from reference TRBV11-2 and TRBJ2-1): EAGVAQSPRYKIIEKRQSVAFWCNPISGHATLYWYQQILGQGPKLLIQFQNNGVVDDSQLPKDRFSAERLKGVDSTLKIQPAKLEDSAVYLCASSFRLAGIFNEQFFGPGTRLTVL.

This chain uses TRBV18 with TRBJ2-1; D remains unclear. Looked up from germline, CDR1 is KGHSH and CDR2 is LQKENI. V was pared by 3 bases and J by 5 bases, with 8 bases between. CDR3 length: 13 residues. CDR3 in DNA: TGTGCCAGCTCACCCCAAATAAACAATGAGCAGTTCTTC. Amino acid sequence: CASSPQINNEQFF.

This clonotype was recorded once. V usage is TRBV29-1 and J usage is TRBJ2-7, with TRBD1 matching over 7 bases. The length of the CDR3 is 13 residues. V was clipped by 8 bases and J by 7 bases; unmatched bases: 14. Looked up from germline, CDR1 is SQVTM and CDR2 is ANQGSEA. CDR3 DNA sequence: TGCAGCTTCTCTGGGGGACAGTTGAGAGAGCAGTACTTC. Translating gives CSFSGGQLREQYF.

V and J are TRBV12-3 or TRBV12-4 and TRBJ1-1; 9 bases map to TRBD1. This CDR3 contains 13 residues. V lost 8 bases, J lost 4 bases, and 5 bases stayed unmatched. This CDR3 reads CASVLTGGTEAFF. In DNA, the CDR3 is TGTGCCAGCGTCCTGACAGGGGGCACTGAAGCTTTCTTT.

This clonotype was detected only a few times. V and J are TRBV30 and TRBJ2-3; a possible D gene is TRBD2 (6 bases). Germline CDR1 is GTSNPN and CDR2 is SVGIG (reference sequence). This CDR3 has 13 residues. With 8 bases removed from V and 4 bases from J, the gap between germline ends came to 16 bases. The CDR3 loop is CATPRESPDTQYF. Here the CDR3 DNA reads TGTGCCACGCCACGGGAGTCCCCAGATACGCAGTATTTT.

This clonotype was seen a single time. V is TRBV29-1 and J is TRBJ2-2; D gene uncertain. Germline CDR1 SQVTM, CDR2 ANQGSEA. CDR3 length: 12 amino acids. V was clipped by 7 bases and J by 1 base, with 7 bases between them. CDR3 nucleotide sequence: TGCAGCGCGGCAAGGAACACCGGGGAGCTGTTTTTT. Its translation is CSAARNTGELFF.

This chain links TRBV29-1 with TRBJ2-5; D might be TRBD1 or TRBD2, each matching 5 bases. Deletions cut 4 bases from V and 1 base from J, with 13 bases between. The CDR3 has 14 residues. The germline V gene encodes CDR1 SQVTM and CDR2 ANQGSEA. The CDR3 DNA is TGCAGCGTTGGACTTGTGGGGGTCCAAGAGACCCAGTACTTC. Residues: CSVGLVGVQETQYF.

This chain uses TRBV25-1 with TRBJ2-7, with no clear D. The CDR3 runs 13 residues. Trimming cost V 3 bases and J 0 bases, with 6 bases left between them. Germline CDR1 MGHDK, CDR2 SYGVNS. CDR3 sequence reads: CASSEAASYEQYF. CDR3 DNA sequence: TGTGCCAGCAGTGAGGCGGCCTCCTACGAGCAGTACTTC.

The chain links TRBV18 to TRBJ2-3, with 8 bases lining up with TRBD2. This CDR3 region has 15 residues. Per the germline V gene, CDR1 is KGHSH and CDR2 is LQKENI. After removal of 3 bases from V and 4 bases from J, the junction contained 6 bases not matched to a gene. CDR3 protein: CASSPSLREADTQYF. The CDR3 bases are TGTGCCAGCTCACCTTCGCTGCGGGAGGCAGATACGCAGTATTTT.

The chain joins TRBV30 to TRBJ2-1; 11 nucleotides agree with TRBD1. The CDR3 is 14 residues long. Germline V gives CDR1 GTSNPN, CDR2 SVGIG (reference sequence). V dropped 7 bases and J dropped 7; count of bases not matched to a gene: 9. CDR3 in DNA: TGTGCCTTGATCCGGGACAGGGGGTCGAATGAGCAGTTCTTC. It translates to CALIRDRGSNEQFF.